These T cell receptor beta chains were read from a single sample in a study of blood T cell repertoires in COVID-19. Sequencing was performed with immunoSEQ multiplex PCR; in TCRdb, only in-frame clones are kept and a portion is missing. Of about 110,000 clones in the sample, approximately 65% were seen once. Sample: peripheral blood. Receptors originate from a woman aged 55-70 years with acute or convalescent COVID-19. The CDR3 runs from the conserved cysteine through the conserved F or W. A D gene is named only where the DNA matches it firmly. A clone size is listed for some rows: how often the clone was seen (once, few, many), or a class if it is expanded.

>TRBV6-2/TRBV6-3|TRBJ1-1|NA|NA
TGTGCCAGCAGTAGATTTCGAGGGAACACTGAAGCTTTCTTT
CASSRFRGNTEAFF
>TRBV3-1/TRBV3-2|TRBJ1-5|TRBD1|few
TGTGCCAGCAGCCAGAAACAGGGGAATCAGCCCCAGCATTTT
CASSQKQGNQPQHF
>TRBV28|TRBJ2-1|NA|NA
TGTGCCAGTACCAGCTCCTACAATGAGCAGTTCTTC
CASTSSYNEQFF
>TRBV7-2|TRBJ1-6|TRBD1|few
TGTGCCAGCAGAGACAGGGCGGCGGGTTCACCCCTCCACTTT
CASRDRAAGSPLHF
>TRBV6-2/TRBV6-3|TRBJ2-2|TRBD2|few
TGTGCCAGCAGCCCGAGGGGTAGCGGGGGGTTCGCGAACACCGGGGAGCTGTTTTTT
CASSPRGSGGFANTGELFF
>TRBV5-6|TRBJ2-7|TRBD2|NA
TGTGCCAGCAGCCCGAGCCTCACTAGCGGGGGTGAGCAGTACTTC
CASSPSLTSGGEQYF
>TRBV3-1/TRBV3-2|TRBJ2-5|NA|NA
TGTGCCAGCAGCCAAGGGGCCGAAGGGACCCAGTACTTC
CASSQGAEGTQYF
>TRBV5-6|TRBJ1-2|NA|NA
TGTGCCAGCAGCCCTAGAATGGGGCACTATGGCTACACCTTC
CASSPRMGHYGYTF
>TRBV2|TRBJ1-5|NA|NA
TGTGCCAGCATTCGCTCCCCGAGTCAGCCCCAGCATTTT
CASIRSPSQPQHF
>TRBV5-1|TRBJ2-4|TRBD1|NA
TGCGCCAGCAGCTGGGGCCTCGGGACAGAAAAAAACATTCAGTACTTC
CASSWGLGTEKNIQYF
>TRBV19|TRBJ2-5|NA|NA
TGTGCCAGTAGTTCCCCAGGGGAAAGGGAGACCCAGTACTTC
CASSSPGERETQYF
>TRBV7-3|TRBJ2-3|NA|NA
TGTGCCAGCAGCGCCCTGCGGGGAGATACGCAGTATTTT
CASSALRGDTQYF
>TRBV2|TRBJ2-1|NA|NA
TGTGCCAGCAGTCCAGACAGGGAGCAGTTCTTC
CASSPDREQFF
>TRBV29-1|TRBJ1-1|NA|NA
TGCAGCGTTGGGAAACACAGCACTGAAGCTTTCTTT
CSVGKHSTEAFF
>TRBV19|TRBJ2-1|TRBD2|NA
TGTGCCAGTAGTGGGACTAGCGGCTCCTACAATGAGCAGTTCTTC
CASSGTSGSYNEQFF
>TRBV3-1/TRBV3-2|TRBJ1-2|NA|NA
TGTGCCAGCAGCCAAGGGAGGGGAAGTCGTTCGAGTGACTATGGCTACACCTTC
CASSQGRGSRSSDYGYTF
>TRBV15|TRBJ2-5|NA|NA
TGTGCCACCAGCAGGGCACCCCAAGAGACCCAGTACTTC
CATSRAPQETQYF
>TRBV7-9|TRBJ2-7|NA|NA
TGTGCCAGCATCTATGATGACAGGTCATACGAGCAGTACTTC
CASIYDDRSYEQYF
>TRBV5-8|TRBJ2-1|TRBD2|NA
TGTGCCAGCAGCCTCCTAGCGGGGTTGTCCTACAATGAGCAGTTCTTC
CASSLLAGLSYNEQFF
>TRBV5-4|TRBJ1-1|NA|NA
TGTGCCAGCAGCCTCGGGGGGAAGAACACTGAAGCTTTCTTT
CASSLGGKNTEAFF
>TRBV6-6|TRBJ1-1|NA|NA
TGTGCCACTGCGGACAGCCCCCATTCAGACACTGAAGCTTTCTTT
CATADSPHSDTEAFF
>TRBV19|TRBJ1-2|TRBD1|once
TGTGCCACCCACCTCAGACAGGGGCTTTTAGGTGGCTACACCTTC
CATHLRQGLLGGYTF
>TRBV11-3|TRBJ2-7|NA|few
TGTGCCAGCAGCGTTCAGCAGGGTCCCTCCTACGAGCAGTACTTC
CASSVQQGPSYEQYF
>TRBV19|TRBJ1-1|TRBD1|once
TGTGCCAGTAGTATGGTGACAGGGAGAGGTAAAACTGAAGCTTTCTTT
CASSMVTGRGKTEAFF
>TRBV6-1|TRBJ1-2|TRBD1|few
TGTGCCAGCAGTGAAATCGGGACAGCCCTCTATGGCTACACCTTC
CASSEIGTALYGYTF
>TRBV4-3|TRBJ2-2|NA|NA
TGCGCCAGCAGCCAAGAAACAGGGCGGACCGGGGAGCTGTTTTTT
CASSQETGRTGELFF
>TRBV6-1|TRBJ2-3|NA|NA
TGTGCCAGCAGTGAAGCCCGGACACCTACAGATACGCAGTATTTT
CASSEARTPTDTQYF